The following is a TCR beta chain sequence with its context. Following extraction, RNA underwent reverse transcription to cDNA, which served as the sequencing template. Profiling relied on immunoSEQ multiplex PCR, and the TCRdb table lists in-frame clones only, not all of them. The table lists about 12,000 clones, roughly 56% of them singletons, with roughly 13% in the top ten. Lesional scalp punch biopsies and peripheral blood were collected from alopecia areata patients. This sample stems from a study of CD8+ T cells in alopecia areata. The TCR was taken from a human donor with alopecia areata. The sample comprised skin.

The CDR3 region is CASSLGASPGDTQYF. In DNA form, the CDR3 reads TGTGCCAGCAGCTTAGGGGCGAGCCCCGGAGATACGCAGTATTTT. V is TRBV7-2 and J is TRBJ2-3, with D hard to call. Trimming stripped 1 base from V and 5 bases from J, with 13 bases between. The CDR3 loop spans 15 amino acids. Germline V lookup: CDR1 SGHTA, CDR2 FQGNSA.